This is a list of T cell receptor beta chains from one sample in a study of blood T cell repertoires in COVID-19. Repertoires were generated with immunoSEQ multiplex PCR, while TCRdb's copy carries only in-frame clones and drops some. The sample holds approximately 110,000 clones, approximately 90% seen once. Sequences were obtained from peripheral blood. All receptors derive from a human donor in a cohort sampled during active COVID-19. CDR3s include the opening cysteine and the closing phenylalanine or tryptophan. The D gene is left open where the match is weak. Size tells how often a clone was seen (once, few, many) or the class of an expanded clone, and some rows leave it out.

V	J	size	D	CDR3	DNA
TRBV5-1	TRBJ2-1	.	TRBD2	CASSRRSSGRSNEQFF	TGCGCCAGCAGCCGCCGATCCAGCGGGAGGTCGAATGAGCAGTTCTTC
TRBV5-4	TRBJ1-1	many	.	CASSLRQTGNTEAFF	TGTGCCAGCAGCTTGCGGCAGACAGGGAACACTGAAGCTTTCTTT
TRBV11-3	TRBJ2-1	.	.	CASSSQGPYNEQFF	TGTGCCAGCAGCTCTCAGGGTCCCTACAATGAGCAGTTCTTC
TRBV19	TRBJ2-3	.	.	CASREGPSTDTQYF	TGTGCCAGTAGGGAGGGACCTAGCACAGATACGCAGTATTTT
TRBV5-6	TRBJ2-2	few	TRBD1	CASSSAGTGRNTGELFF	TGTGCCAGCAGCTCCGCCGGGACAGGGAGGAACACCGGGGAGCTGTTTTTT
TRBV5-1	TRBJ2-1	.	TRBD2	CASSFSGISSYNEQFF	TGCGCCAGCAGCTTCAGCGGGATCAGCTCCTACAATGAGCAGTTCTTC
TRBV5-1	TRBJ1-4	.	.	CASSLGDKNEKLFF	TGCGCCAGCAGCTTGGGGGACAAGAATGAAAAACTGTTTTTT
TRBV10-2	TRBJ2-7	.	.	CATAHVTRTYEQYF	TGCGCTACAGCACACGTGACTAGGACGTACGAGCAGTACTTC
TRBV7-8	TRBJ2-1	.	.	CASSLLSVGGPRYNEQFF	TGTGCCAGCAGCTTATTGTCCGTAGGGGGACCCAGATACAATGAGCAGTTCTTC
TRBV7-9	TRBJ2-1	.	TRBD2	CASSLALAGVRNEQFF	TGTGCCAGCAGCTTAGCTCTGGCGGGGGTGAGAAATGAGCAGTTCTTC
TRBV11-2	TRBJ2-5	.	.	CASSRIGGQETQYF	TGTGCCAGCAGCCGCATCGGCGGGCAAGAGACCCAGTACTTC
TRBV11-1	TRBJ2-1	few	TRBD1	CASSLRTGEGGIMFF	TGTGCCAGCAGCTTGCGGACAGGGGAAGGGGGTATCATGTTCTTC
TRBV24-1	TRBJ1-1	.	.	CATSDLAGSEAFF	TGTGCCACCAGTGATTTGGCGGGATCTGAAGCTTTCTTT
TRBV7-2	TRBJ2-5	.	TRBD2	CASRRRSGGALETQYF	TGTGCCAGCAGAAGACGTAGCGGGGGGGCCTTGGAGACCCAGTACTTC
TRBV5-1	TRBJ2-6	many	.	CASTELSGANVLTF	TGCGCCAGCACAGAATTGTCTGGGGCCAACGTCCTGACTTTC
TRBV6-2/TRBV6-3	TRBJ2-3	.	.	CASSPRRGGSTDTQYF	TGTGCCAGCAGTCCACGAAGGGGGGGGAGCACAGATACGCAGTATTTT
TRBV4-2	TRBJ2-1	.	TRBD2	CASSQSGLAGGTEQFF	TGTGCCAGCAGCCAATCCGGCTTGGCGGGAGGGACTGAGCAGTTCTTC
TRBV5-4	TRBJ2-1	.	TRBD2	CASSLLLADNEQFF	TGTGCCAGCAGCTTATTACTAGCGGACAATGAGCAGTTCTTC
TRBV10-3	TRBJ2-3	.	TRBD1	CAISGGTGGVDTQYF	TGTGCCATCAGTGGTGGGACAGGAGGAGTAGATACGCAGTATTTT
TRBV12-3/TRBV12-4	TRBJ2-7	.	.	CASSRLERLEQYF	TGTGCCAGCAGTAGACTAGAGCGTTTGGAGCAGTACTTC
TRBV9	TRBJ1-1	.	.	CASSVGEGAVGTEAFF	TGTGCCAGCAGCGTAGGGGAAGGGGCGGTCGGCACTGAAGCTTTCTTT
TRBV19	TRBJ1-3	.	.	CASGAAPIRSGNTIYF	TGTGCCAGTGGGGCAGCCCCAATTCGCTCTGGAAACACCATATATTTT
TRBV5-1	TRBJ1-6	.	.	CASSLGAVNSPLHF	TGCGCCAGCAGCTTGGGGGCCGTGAATTCACCCCTCCACTTT
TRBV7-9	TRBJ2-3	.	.	CASSATTYSDTQYF	TGTGCCAGCAGCGCCACCACTTATTCAGATACGCAGTATTTT
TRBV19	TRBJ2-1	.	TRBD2	CASSIGGRAGRDEQFF	TGTGCCAGTAGTATCGGGGGGAGGGCCGGTCGGGATGAGCAGTTCTTC
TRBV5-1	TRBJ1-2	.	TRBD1	CASREGYRGNYGYTF	TGCGCCAGCAGGGAAGGTTACAGGGGCAACTATGGCTACACCTTC
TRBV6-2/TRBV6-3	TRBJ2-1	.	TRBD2	CASSYSTSLSSYNEQFF	TGTGCCAGCAGTTACTCGACTAGCTTGAGCTCCTACAATGAGCAGTTCTTC
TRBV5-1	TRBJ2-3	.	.	CASSLGLSGYTDTQYF	TGCGCCAGCAGCTTGGGATTGTCAGGCTACACAGATACGCAGTATTTT
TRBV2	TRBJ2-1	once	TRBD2	CAKVGPRRTSGRSYNEQFF	TGTGCCAAAGTTGGGCCCCGGAGGACTAGCGGGAGAAGCTACAATGAGCAGTTCTTC